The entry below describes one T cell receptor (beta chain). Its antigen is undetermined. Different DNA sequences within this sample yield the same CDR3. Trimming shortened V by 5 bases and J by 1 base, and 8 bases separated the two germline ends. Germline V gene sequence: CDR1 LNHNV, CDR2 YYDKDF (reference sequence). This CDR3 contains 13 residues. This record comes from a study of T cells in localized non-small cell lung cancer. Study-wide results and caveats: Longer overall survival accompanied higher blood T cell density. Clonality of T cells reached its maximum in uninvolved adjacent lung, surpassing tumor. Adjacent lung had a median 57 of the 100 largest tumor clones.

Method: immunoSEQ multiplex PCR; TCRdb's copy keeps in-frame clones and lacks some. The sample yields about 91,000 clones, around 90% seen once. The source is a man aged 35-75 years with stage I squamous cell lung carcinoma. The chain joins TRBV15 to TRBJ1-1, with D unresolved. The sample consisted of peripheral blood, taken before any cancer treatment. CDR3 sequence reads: CATSRGRNTEAFF. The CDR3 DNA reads TGTGCCACCAGCCGAGGGAGGAACACTGAAGCTTTCTTT.